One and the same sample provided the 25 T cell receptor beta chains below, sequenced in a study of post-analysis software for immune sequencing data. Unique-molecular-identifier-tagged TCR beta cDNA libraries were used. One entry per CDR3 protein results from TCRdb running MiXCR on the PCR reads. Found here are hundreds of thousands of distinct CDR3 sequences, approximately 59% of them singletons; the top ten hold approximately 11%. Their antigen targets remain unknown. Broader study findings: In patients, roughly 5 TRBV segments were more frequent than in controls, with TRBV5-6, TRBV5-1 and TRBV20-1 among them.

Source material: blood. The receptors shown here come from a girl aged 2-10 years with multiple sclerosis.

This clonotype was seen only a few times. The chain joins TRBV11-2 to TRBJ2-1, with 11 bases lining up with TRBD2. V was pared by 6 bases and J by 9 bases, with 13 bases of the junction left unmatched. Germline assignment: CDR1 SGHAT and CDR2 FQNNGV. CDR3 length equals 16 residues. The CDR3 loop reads CASSPNSGRAGGEQFF. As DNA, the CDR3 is TGTGCCAGCAGTCCTAATAGCGGGAGGGCCGGGGGTGAGCAGTTCTTC.

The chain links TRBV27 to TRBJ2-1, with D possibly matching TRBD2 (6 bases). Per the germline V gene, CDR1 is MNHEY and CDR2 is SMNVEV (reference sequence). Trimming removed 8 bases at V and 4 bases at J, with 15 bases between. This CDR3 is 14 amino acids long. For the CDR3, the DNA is TGTGCCAGCGGCGGAGGGATCGTTTACAATGAGCAGTTCTTC. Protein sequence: CASGGGIVYNEQFF.

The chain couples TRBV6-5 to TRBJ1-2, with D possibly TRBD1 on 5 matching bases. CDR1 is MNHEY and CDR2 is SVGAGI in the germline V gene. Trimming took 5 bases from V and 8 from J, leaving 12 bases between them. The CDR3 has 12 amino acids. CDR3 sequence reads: CASSAPGSGYTF. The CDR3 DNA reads TGTGCCAGCAGTGCTCCAGGGAGCGGCTACACCTTC.

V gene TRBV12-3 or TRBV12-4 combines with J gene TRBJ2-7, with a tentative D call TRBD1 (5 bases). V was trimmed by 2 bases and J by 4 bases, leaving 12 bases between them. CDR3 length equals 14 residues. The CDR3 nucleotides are TGTGCCAGCAGTTTAACAGGACACTCTTACGAGCAGTACTTC. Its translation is CASSLTGHSYEQYF.

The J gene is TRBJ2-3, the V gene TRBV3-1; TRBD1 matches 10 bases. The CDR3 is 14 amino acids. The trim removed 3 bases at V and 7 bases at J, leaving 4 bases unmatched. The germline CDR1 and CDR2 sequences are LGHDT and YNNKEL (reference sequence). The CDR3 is CASSHRDRGHTQYF. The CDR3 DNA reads TGTGCCAGCAGCCACCGGGACAGGGGCCATACGCAGTATTTT.

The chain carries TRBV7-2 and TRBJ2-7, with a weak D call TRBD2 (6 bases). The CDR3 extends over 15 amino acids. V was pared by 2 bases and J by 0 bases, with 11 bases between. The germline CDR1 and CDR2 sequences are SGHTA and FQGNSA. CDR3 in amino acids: CASSLRGGDSYEQYF. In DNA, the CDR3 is TGTGCCAGCAGCTTACGGGGCGGGGACTCCTACGAGCAGTACTTC.

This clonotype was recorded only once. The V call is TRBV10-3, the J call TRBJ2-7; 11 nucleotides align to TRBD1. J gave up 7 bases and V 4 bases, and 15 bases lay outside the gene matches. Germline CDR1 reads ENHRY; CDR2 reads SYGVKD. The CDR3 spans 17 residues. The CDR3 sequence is CAISGARTGTGGGEQYF. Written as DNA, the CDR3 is TGTGCCATCAGTGGTGCCAGAACCGGGACAGGGGGAGGTGAGCAGTACTTC.

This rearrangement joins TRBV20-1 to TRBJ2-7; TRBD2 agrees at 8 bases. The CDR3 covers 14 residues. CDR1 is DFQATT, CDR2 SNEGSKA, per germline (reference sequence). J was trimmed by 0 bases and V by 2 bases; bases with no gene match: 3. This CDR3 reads CSARSGRVSYEQYF. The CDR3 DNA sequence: TGCAGTGCTAGATCCGGGAGGGTCTCCTACGAGCAGTACTTC.

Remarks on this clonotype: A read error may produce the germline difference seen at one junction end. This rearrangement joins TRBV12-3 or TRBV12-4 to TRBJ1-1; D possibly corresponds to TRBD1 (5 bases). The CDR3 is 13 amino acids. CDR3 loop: CATQRSGRTEVFF. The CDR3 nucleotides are TGTGCCACCCAGAGATCGGGGCGGACTGAAGTTTTCTTT.

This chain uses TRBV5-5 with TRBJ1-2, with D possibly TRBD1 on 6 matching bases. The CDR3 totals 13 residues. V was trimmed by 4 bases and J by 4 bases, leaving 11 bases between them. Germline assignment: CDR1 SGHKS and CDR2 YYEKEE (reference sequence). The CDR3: CASSPTGLYGYTF. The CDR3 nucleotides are TGTGCCAGCAGCCCGACAGGCCTCTATGGCTACACCTTC.

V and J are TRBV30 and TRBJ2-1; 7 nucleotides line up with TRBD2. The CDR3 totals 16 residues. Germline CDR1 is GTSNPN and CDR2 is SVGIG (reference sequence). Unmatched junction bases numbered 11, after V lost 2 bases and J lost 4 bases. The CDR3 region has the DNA TGTGCCTGGAGTTCCCCCCTAGCGGCGGATTACAATGAGCAGTTCTTC. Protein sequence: CAWSSPLAADYNEQFF. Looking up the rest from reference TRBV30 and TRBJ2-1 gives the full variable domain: SQTIHQWPATLVQPVGSPLSLECTVEGTSNPNLYWYRQAAGRGLQLLFYSVGIGQISSEVPQNLSASRPQDRQFILSSKKLLLSDSGFYLCAWSSPLAADYNEQFFGPGTRLTVL.

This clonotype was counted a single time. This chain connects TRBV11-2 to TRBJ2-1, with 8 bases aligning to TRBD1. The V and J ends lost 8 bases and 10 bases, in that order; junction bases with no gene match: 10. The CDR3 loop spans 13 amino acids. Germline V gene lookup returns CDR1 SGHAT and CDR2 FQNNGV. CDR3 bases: TGTGCCAGCGAGGGACAGGCCCCCGTCGAGCAGTTCTTC. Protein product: CASEGQAPVEQFF.

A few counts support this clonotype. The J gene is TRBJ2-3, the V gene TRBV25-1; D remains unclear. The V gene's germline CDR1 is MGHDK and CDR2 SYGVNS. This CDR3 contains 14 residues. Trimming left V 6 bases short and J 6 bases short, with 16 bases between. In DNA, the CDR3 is TGTGCCAGCAGCCTAAATGTCATGGGTGATACGCAGTATTTT. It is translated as CASSLNVMGDTQYF.

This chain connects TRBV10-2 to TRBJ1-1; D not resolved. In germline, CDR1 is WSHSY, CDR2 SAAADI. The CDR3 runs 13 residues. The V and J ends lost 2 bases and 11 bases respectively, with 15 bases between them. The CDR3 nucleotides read TGCGCCAGCAGTGAGACAAGAAGGAGTACGGCTTTCTTT. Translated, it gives CASSETRRSTAFF.

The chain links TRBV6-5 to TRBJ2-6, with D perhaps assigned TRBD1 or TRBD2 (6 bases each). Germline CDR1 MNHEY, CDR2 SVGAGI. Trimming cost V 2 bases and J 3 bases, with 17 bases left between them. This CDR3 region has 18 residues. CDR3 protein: CASSYEGLGGVGANVLTF. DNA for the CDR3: TGTGCCAGCAGTTACGAAGGTCTGGGGGGCGTTGGGGCCAACGTCCTGACTTTC.

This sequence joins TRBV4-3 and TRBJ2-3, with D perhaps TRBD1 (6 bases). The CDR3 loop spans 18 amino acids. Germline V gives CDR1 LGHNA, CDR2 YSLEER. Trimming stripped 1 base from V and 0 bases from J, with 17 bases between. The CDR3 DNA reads TGCGCCAGCAGCCAAGTCCGCGGACAGTTCTCTAGCACAGATACGCAGTATTTT. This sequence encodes CASSQVRGQFSSTDTQYF.

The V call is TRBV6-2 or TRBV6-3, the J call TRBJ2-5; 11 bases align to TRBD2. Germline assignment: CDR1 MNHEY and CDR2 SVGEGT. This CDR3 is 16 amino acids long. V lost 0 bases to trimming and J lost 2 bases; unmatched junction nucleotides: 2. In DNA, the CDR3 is TGTGCCAGCAGTTACTCTCCTAGCGGGGGGCAAGAGACCCAGTACTTC. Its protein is CASSYSPSGGQETQYF.

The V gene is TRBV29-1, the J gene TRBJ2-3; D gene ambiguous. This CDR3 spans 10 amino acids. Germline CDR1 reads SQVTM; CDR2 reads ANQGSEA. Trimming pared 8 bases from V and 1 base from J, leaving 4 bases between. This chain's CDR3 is CSIRTDTQYF. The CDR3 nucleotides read TGCAGCATACGCACAGATACGCAGTATTTT.

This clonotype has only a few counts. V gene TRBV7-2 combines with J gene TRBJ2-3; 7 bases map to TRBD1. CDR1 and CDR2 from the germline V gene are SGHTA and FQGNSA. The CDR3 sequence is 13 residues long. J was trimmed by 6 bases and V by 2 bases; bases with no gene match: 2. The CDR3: CASSLTGVDTQYF. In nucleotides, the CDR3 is TGTGCCAGCAGCTTAACAGGGGTGGATACGCAGTATTTT.

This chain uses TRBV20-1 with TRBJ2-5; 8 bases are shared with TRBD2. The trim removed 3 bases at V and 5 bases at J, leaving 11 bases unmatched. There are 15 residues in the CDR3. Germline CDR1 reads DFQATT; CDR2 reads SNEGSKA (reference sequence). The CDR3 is CSARRAGGARETQYF. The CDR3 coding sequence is TGCAGTGCTAGGAGAGCCGGGGGGGCTCGGGAGACCCAGTACTTC.

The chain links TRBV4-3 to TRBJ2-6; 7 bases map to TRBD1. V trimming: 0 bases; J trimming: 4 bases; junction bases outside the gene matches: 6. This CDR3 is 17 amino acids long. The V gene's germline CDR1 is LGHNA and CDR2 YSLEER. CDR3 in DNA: TGCGCCAGCAGCCAAGACAGGGGGTCCTCCGGGGCCAACGTCCTGACTTTC. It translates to CASSQDRGSSGANVLTF.

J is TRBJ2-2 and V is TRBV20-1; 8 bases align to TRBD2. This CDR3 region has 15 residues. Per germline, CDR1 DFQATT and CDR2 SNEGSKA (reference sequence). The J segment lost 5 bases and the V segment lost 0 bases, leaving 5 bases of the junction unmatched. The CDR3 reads CSARDAGGKTGELFF. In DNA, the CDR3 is TGCAGTGCTAGAGATGCGGGAGGAAAAACCGGGGAGCTGTTTTTT.

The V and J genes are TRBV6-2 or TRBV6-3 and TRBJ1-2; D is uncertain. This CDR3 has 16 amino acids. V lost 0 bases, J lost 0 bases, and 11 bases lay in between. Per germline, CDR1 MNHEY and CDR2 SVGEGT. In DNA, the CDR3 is TGTGCCAGCAGTTACTCGAGGCCCGGGTCTAACTATGGCTACACCTTC. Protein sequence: CASSYSRPGSNYGYTF.

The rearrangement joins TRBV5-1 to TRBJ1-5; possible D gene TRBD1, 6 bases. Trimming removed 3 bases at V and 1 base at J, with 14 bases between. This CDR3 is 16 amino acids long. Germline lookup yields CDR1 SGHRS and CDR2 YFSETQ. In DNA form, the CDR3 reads TGCGCCAGCAGCTACCCCGTCAGGGGAAGCAATCAGCCCCAGCATTTT. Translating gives CASSYPVRGSNQPQHF. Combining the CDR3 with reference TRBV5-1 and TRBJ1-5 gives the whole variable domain KAGVTQTPRYLIKTRGQQVTLSCSPISGHRSVSWYQQTPGQGLQFLFEYFSETQRNKGNFPGRFSGRQFSNSRSEMNVSTLELGDSALYLCASSYPVRGSNQPQHFGDGTRLSIL.

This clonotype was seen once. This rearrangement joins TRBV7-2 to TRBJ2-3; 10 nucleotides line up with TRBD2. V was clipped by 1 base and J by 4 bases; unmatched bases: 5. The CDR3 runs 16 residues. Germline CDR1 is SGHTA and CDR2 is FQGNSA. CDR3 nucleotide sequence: TGTGCCAGCAGCTTAGTACCTAGCGGGGGCGCAGATACGCAGTATTTT. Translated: CASSLVPSGGADTQYF.